This passage covers 4 T cell receptor beta chains from one sample sequenced in a study of T cell repertoires in cytomegalovirus infection. Their antigens remain unidentified. TCRdb processed the reads anew with MiXCR; each CDR3 protein has one entry. The sample lists about 830,000 distinct CDR3 sequences, approximately 32% occurring once. The source was cultured CD8+ T cells from PBMCs, collected from culture after CMV antigen stimulation. The receptor set was obtained from a human donor in good health (CMV status not recorded). Some clones in this sample may be carry-over from other donors' samples.

V usage is TRBV12-5 and J usage is TRBJ1-5; D might be TRBD1 (6 bases). The CDR3 has 19 residues. The V end lost 1 base, the J end lost 2 bases, and 21 bases lay between the germline ends. The V gene's germline CDR1 is LGHNT and CDR2 FRNRAP. This CDR3 reads CASGLALDRGHAGNQPQHF. DNA for the CDR3: TGTGCTAGTGGTTTGGCATTGGACCGGGGACATGCGGGCAATCAGCCCCAGCATTTT.

This clonotype has only a few counts. V usage is TRBV10-3 and J usage is TRBJ1-1; possible D gene TRBD1, 5 bases. The germline V and J ends were trimmed by 6 bases and 4 bases, with 15 bases remaining between them. Looked up from germline, CDR1 is ENHRY and CDR2 is SYGVKD. CDR3 length: 14 amino acids. CDR3 DNA: TGTGCCATCAGCGACCCCATTGGGGGCACTGAAGCTTTCTTT. This gives the protein CAISDPIGGTEAFF.

The V gene is TRBV6-5, the J gene TRBJ1-2; unclear D gene. Germline assignment: CDR1 MNHEY and CDR2 SVGAGI. The CDR3 runs 15 residues. V lost 6 bases and J 5 bases, leaving 19 bases between the germline ends. The CDR3 sequence: CASSLQHAQFYGYTF. In DNA, the CDR3 is TGTGCCAGCAGCCTCCAACACGCGCAGTTTTATGGCTACACCTTC.

The CDR3 loop reads CASSWSGGPTDTQYF. In DNA, the CDR3 is TGTGCCAGCAGCTGGAGCGGGGGGCCCACAGATACGCAGTATTTT. This rearrangement joins TRBV7-6 to TRBJ2-3; 9 bases align to TRBD2. CDR1 is SGHVS, CDR2 FNYEAQ, per germline. The CDR3 consists of 15 residues. Trimming took 4 bases from V and 2 from J; bases not matched to a gene: 4.